Following are 25 T cell receptor beta chains from one sample sequenced in a study of blood T cell repertoires in COVID-19. The protocol was immunoSEQ multiplex PCR, while the TCRdb copy is restricted to in-frame clones and leaves out a portion. The sample lists under 25,000 clones, about 87% occurring once. Material for sequencing was peripheral blood. The source is a human donor in a cohort sampled during active COVID-19.

The chain recombines TRBV6-6 with TRBJ2-2; TRBD2 aligns across 11 bases. The germline V gene has CDR1 MNHNY and CDR2 SVGAGI (reference sequence). The CDR3 runs 16 residues. With V trimmed by 4 bases and J by 7 bases, 8 bases remained unmatched. CDR3 sequence: CASSSTVAGGVGELFF. The CDR3 coding sequence is TGTGCCAGCAGTTCCACAGTAGCGGGAGGGGTCGGGGAGCTGTTTTTT.

The chain employs TRBV7-2 and TRBJ2-1, with 7 bases aligning to TRBD2. Germline loops: CDR1 SGHTA, CDR2 FQGNSA. Trimming at V came to 2 bases and at J to 3 bases, leaving 4 bases not matched to a gene. The CDR3 length is 15 residues. CDR3 loop: CASSLRTRGYNEQFF. The DNA for the CDR3 is TGTGCCAGCAGCTTAAGGACTAGGGGCTACAATGAGCAGTTCTTC. Full variable domain (remainder filled in from reference TRBV7-2 and TRBJ2-1): GAGVSQSPSNKVTEKGKDVELRCDPISGHTALYWYRQSLGQGLEFLIYFQGNSAPDKSGLPSDRFSAERTGGSVSTLTIQRTQQEDSAVYLCASSLRTRGYNEQFFGPGTRLTVL.

This clone has only a few counts. V gene TRBV6-1 combines with J gene TRBJ2-3; 10 bases line up with TRBD2. The CDR3 is made up of 17 amino acids. V shed 3 bases, J shed 2 bases, and the junction held 8 bases outside the gene matches. Germline V gives CDR1 MNHNS, CDR2 SASEGT. The CDR3 nucleotides read TGTGCCAGCAGTGAGGAAATAGCGGGAGGCACCACAGATACGCAGTATTTT. Protein sequence: CASSEEIAGGTTDTQYF.

The chain carries TRBV9 and TRBJ2-3, with 7 bases aligning to TRBD2. Germline V gives CDR1 SGDLS, CDR2 YYNGEE. The CDR3 runs to 14 residues. The ends lost 6 bases at V and 1 base at J; junction bases unmatched: 5. CDR3: CASTRTSGTDTQYF. In nucleotides, the CDR3 is TGTGCCAGCACCAGAACTAGCGGCACAGATACGCAGTATTTT.

The rearrangement joins TRBV5-4 to TRBJ2-5, with TRBD1 matching over 8 bases. The CDR3 length is 15 residues. V lost 4 bases and J lost 1; bases outside the gene matches: 6. CDR1 SGHNT and CDR2 YYREEE come from the germline V gene (reference sequence). The CDR3 coding sequence is TGTGCCAGCAGCGCAGGGGGCGGTCCCCAAGAGACCCAGTACTTC. It codes for CASSAGGGPQETQYF.

The chain uses TRBV19 and TRBJ2-7, with a possible D match to TRBD2 (7 bases). V was trimmed by 4 bases and J by 3 bases, leaving 16 bases between them. Germline CDR1 is LNHDA and CDR2 is SQIVND (reference sequence). The CDR3 length is 15 residues. CDR3 amino acids: CASSTHREGVYEQYF. The CDR3 DNA reads TGTGCCAGTAGTACCCACAGGGAGGGGGTCTACGAGCAGTACTTC.

The rearrangement joins TRBV19 to TRBJ1-5; no reliable D call. V gave up 2 bases and J gave up 4 bases, with 9 bases separating them. The CDR3 contains 14 residues. The germline V gene encodes CDR1 LNHDA and CDR2 SQIVND (reference sequence). In DNA, the CDR3 is TGTGCCAGTAGTATAATGGGCGGGAATCAGCCCCAGCATTTT. Translated: CASSIMGGNQPQHF.

The chain joins TRBV6-1 to TRBJ2-7, with 8 bases that match TRBD1. The CDR3 length is 16 residues. The ends lost 4 bases at V and 3 bases at J; junction bases unmatched: 11. Germline V CDR1 and CDR2: MNHNS, SASEGT. CDR3 loop: CASSGGRDRLNYEQYF. The CDR3 DNA sequence: TGTGCCAGCAGTGGGGGAAGGGACAGGTTAAACTACGAGCAGTACTTC.

The V call is TRBV15, the J call TRBJ1-5; 8 positions match TRBD1. The V gene end was trimmed by 4 bases and the J gene end by 0 bases; junction bases not matched to a gene: 5. Germline V gene sequence: CDR1 LNHNV, CDR2 YYDKDF (reference sequence). The CDR3 sequence is 16 residues long. In nucleotides, the CDR3 is TGTGCCACCAGCACCGGACAGGGCACTAGCAATCAGCCCCAGCATTTT. Translation: CATSTGQGTSNQPQHF.

The gene calls are TRBV18 and TRBJ1-1; D is possibly TRBD1 (5 bases). V lost 4 bases, J lost 1 base, and 10 bases lay in between. The CDR3 length is 14 residues. Germline loops: CDR1 KGHSH, CDR2 LQKENI. The CDR3 protein is CASSLLDTNTEAFF. In nucleotides, the CDR3 is TGTGCCAGCTCACTCTTGGACACGAACACTGAAGCTTTCTTT.

This clone appeared a single time. This chain connects TRBV5-4 to TRBJ2-3; 11 bases are a match to TRBD2. Looked up from germline, CDR1 is SGHNT and CDR2 is YYREEE (reference sequence). The CDR3 totals 19 residues. The trim removed 4 bases at V and 5 bases at J, leaving 18 bases unmatched. The CDR3 DNA follows: TGTGCCAGCAGCACCGGGGGGGCATTCTCTAGCGGGAGGAAAGATACGCAGTATTTT. Its translation: CASSTGGAFSSGRKDTQYF.

This sequence joins TRBV6-5 and TRBJ2-4; 10 nucleotides agree with TRBD1. The length of the CDR3 is 13 residues. V trimming: 6 bases; J trimming: 6 bases; junction bases outside the gene matches: 2. Germline CDR1 reads MNHEY; CDR2 reads SVGAGI. The CDR3 loop reads CASSRQGANIQYF. Written as DNA, the CDR3 is TGTGCCAGCAGCAGACAGGGGGCAAACATTCAGTACTTC.

This rearrangement joins TRBV19 to TRBJ1-6; TRBD1 might be the D (6 bases). Germline lookup yields CDR1 LNHDA and CDR2 SQIVND (reference sequence). V gave up 3 bases and J gave up 9 bases, with 15 bases separating them. The CDR3 is 15 amino acids. The CDR3 DNA is TGTGCCAGTAGTATCGACAGGCTGCTTCGTTCACCCCTCCACTTT. Translating it yields CASSIDRLLRSPLHF.

The chain combines TRBV3-1 (or the pseudogene TRBV3-2) with TRBJ2-2; 12 nucleotides match TRBD2. V was clipped by 2 bases and J by 6 bases; unmatched bases: 7. This CDR3 is 17 amino acids long. Looked up from germline, CDR1 is LGHDT and CDR2 is YNNKEL (reference sequence). CDR3 sequence (DNA): TGTGCCAGCAGCCAACAACTAGCGGGAGGAGTTGCCGGGGAGCTGTTTTTT. The encoded protein is CASSQQLAGGVAGELFF.

V is TRBV2 and J is TRBJ1-5, with D possibly matching TRBD1 (5 bases). Trimming removed 5 bases from V and 4 bases from J, with 9 bases in between. CDR1 and CDR2 from the germline V gene are SNHLY and FYNNEI. The CDR3 has 13 amino acids. As DNA, the CDR3 is TGTGCCAGCAGTAAGAACAGGAATCAGCCCCAGCATTTT. It yields the protein CASSKNRNQPQHF.

V usage is TRBV7-9 and J usage is TRBJ2-5; D gene uncertain. This CDR3 spans 13 amino acids. Trimming cost V 4 bases and J 5 bases, with 11 bases left between them. The germline CDR1 and CDR2 sequences are SEHNR and FQNEAQ (reference sequence). CDR3 nucleotide sequence: TGTGCCAGCAGCTCTCATTCTAGGGAGACCCAGTACTTC. It is translated as CASSSHSRETQYF.

The chain recombines TRBV29-1 with TRBJ2-1, with TRBD1 matching over 8 bases. CDR1 is SQVTM, CDR2 ANQGSEA, per germline. The ends lost 4 bases at V and 11 bases at J; junction bases unmatched: 10. This CDR3 comprises 13 residues. The CDR3 protein is CSVVGARGPKQFF. The CDR3 DNA reads TGCAGCGTTGTGGGCGCCAGGGGGCCGAAGCAGTTCTTC.

The gene calls are TRBV4-2 and TRBJ1-3; D not certain. This CDR3 has 16 residues. V was pared by 0 bases and J by 0 bases, with 9 bases between. Germline values: CDR1 LGHNA, CDR2 YNFKEQ. The CDR3 region is CASSQDRVSSGNTIYF. The CDR3 DNA is TGTGCCAGCAGCCAAGATCGGGTGTCCTCTGGAAACACCATATATTTT.

This chain links TRBV12-3 or TRBV12-4 with TRBJ1-5; no clear D. This CDR3 is built from 13 residues. V was trimmed by 5 bases and J by 7 bases, leaving 12 bases between them. CDR3 DNA sequence: TGTGCCAGCAGTCGCTCCCTAGGACAGCCCCAGCATTTT. It is translated as CASSRSLGQPQHF.

The chain carries TRBV5-1 and TRBJ2-1, with 7 bases that match TRBD1. This CDR3 is 15 amino acids long. Trimming cost V 4 bases and J 9 bases; bases outside gene matches: 13. CDR1 and CDR2 (germline): SGHRS, YFSETQ. The CDR3 DNA follows: TGCGCCAGCAGCAGCCCTAAGGGACAGTTAGGTGAGCAGTTCTTC. Translating gives CASSSPKGQLGEQFF.

CDR3 coding DNA: TGCGCCAGCAGCAGCCACACTAGCGGAAACATTCAGTACTTC. Protein: CASSSHTSGNIQYF. This chain connects TRBV4-1 to TRBJ2-4, with 8 bases fitting TRBD2. J lost 6 bases, V lost 5 bases, and 6 bases had no gene match. Germline CDR1 and CDR2: MGHRA and YSYEKL. This CDR3 spans 14 amino acids.

This sequence joins TRBV27 and TRBJ1-6; tentative D call: TRBD1 (6 bases). The V end lost 10 bases, the J end lost 6 bases, and 13 bases lay between the germline ends. The CDR3 length is 13 residues. Germline V gene sequence: CDR1 MNHEY, CDR2 SMNVEV (reference sequence). CDR3 amino acids: CATRTDINSPLHF. Written as DNA, the CDR3 is TGTGCCACCAGGACAGATATTAATTCACCCCTCCACTTT.

This clone occurred once. The V gene is TRBV15, the J gene TRBJ1-1; D not resolved. V gave up 3 bases and J gave up 2 bases, with 7 bases separating them. The germline gives CDR1 LNHNV, CDR2 YYDKDF (reference sequence). CDR3 length: 13 amino acids. Written as DNA, the CDR3 is TGTGCCACCAGCAGCCGGGGTAACACTGAAGCTTTCTTT. Encoded protein: CATSSRGNTEAFF.

The CDR3 DNA sequence: TGTGCCAGCAGCCCCAGGACAGCTACTAATTCACCCCTCCACTTT. Protein: CASSPRTATNSPLHF. This rearrangement joins TRBV11-2 to TRBJ1-6, with D perhaps TRBD1 (6 bases). V was pared by 5 bases and J by 6 bases, with 14 bases between. The CDR3 runs 15 residues. The V gene's germline CDR1 is SGHAT and CDR2 FQNNGV.

This clone was seen a handful of times. The chain uses TRBV4-1 and TRBJ2-7, with TRBD2 matching over 7 bases. Trimming cost V 1 base and J 3 bases; bases outside gene matches: 9. This CDR3 region has 16 residues. Germline loops: CDR1 MGHRA, CDR2 YSYEKL. CDR3 sequence (DNA): TGCGCCAGCAGCCAAGGGAGCGGGGCCTCAAGCTACGAGCAGTACTTC. Translating it yields CASSQGSGASSYEQYF.